Below, 32 T cell receptor beta chains from the same sample are listed, as sequenced in a study of blood T cell repertoires in COVID-19 (dated by TCRdb to about 2020). Libraries came from the immunoSEQ multiplex PCR assay. In TCRdb, the immuneACCESS table is reduced to in-frame sequences with V and J assigned. These tables do not hold every clone; where another copy was compared, an unresolved V gene accounts for under half, and the others remain unexplained. In this sample the table shows around 170,000 clones, around 72% of which occur a single time. The top ten clones comprise 3% of the sample. The sample comprised peripheral blood. The receptors here all came from a woman aged 80 or over with acute or convalescent COVID-19.

The chain uses TRBV6-5 and TRBJ1-1; D gene ambiguous. V was clipped by 4 bases and J by 2 bases, with 14 bases between them. CDR3 size: 15 residues. The germline V gene has CDR1 MNHEY and CDR2 SVGAGI. The CDR3 here is CASSSVGLLNTEAFF. As DNA, the CDR3 is TGTGCCAGCAGTTCCGTAGGACTGTTAAACACTGAAGCTTTCTTT.

The chain is built from TRBV9 and TRBJ2-5, with D maybe TRBD2 (6 bases). V was trimmed by 2 bases and J by 5 bases, leaving 16 bases between them. CDR1 and CDR2 from the germline V gene are SGDLS and YYNGEE. The CDR3 has 15 amino acids. The CDR3 spells CASSVGLRRDETQYF. The CDR3 region has the DNA TGTGCCAGCAGCGTGGGGCTCAGGAGGGATGAGACCCAGTACTTC.

This chain joins TRBV11-3 and TRBJ2-1; unclear D gene. Trimming left V 6 bases short and J 9 bases short, with 21 bases between. CDR1 and CDR2 (germline): SGHNT, YENEEA. The CDR3 is 15 amino acids. The CDR3 DNA sequence: TGTGCCAGCAGTCTGTCTCAGATTCCTTCTGGTGAGCAGTTCTTC. Its translation is CASSLSQIPSGEQFF.

This chain connects TRBV19 to TRBJ2-1; 9 bases are a match to TRBD2. CDR1 and CDR2 from the germline V gene are LNHDA and SQIVND (reference sequence). The V segment lost 3 bases and the J segment 8 bases; nucleotides outside the gene matches: 8. The CDR3 loop spans 15 amino acids. CDR3 DNA sequence: TGTGCCAGTAGTATTTTGAGTAGCGGGAGCTATGAGCAGTTCTTC. Protein: CASSILSSGSYEQFF. Full variable domain (rest looked up from reference TRBV19 and TRBJ2-1): DGGITQSPKYLFRKEGQNVTLSCEQNLNHDAMYWYRQDPGQGLRLIYYSQIVNDFQKGDIAEGYSVSREKKESFPLTVTSAQKNPTAFYLCASSILSSGSYEQFFGPGTRLTVL.

This clone is a singleton in its sample. This chain uses TRBV13 with TRBJ2-2, with 9 nucleotides matching TRBD1. CDR1 is PRHDT and CDR2 is FYEKMQ in the germline V gene (reference sequence). Trimming removed 6 bases from V and 3 bases from J; junction bases left unmatched: 8. The CDR3 consists of 16 residues. Here the CDR3 reads CASRQSTGGYTGELFF. The CDR3 DNA is TGTGCCAGCAGACAATCGACAGGGGGATACACCGGGGAGCTGTTTTTT.

This clone was seen once. This chain connects TRBV29-1 to TRBJ2-1; a possible D gene is TRBD1 (6 bases). Germline V gene lookup returns CDR1 SQVTM and CDR2 ANQGSEA. There are 14 residues in the CDR3. Trimming cost V 7 bases and J 7 bases, with 20 bases left between them. This CDR3 reads CSGYSGTKGNEQFF. As DNA, the CDR3 is TGCAGCGGGTACTCCGGGACAAAGGGGAATGAGCAGTTCTTC.

This chain connects TRBV10-3 to TRBJ1-1; 9 nucleotides agree with TRBD1. The CDR3 runs to 14 residues. Germline-derived CDR1 and CDR2 are ENHRY and SYGVKD. Germline trimming cut 7 bases from V and 4 bases from J; bases unmatched to any gene: 7. The CDR3 here is CAIKRQGEGTEAFF. CDR3 nucleotides: TGTGCCATCAAAAGACAGGGGGAGGGCACTGAAGCTTTCTTT.

The V gene is TRBV6-5, the J gene TRBJ2-7, with 11 bases fitting TRBD2. Trimming removed 6 bases from V and 1 base from J; junction bases left unmatched: 5. This CDR3 is 15 amino acids long. Germline CDR1 and CDR2: MNHEY and SVGAGI. This CDR3 is CASRAGTSGSYEQYF. In nucleotides, the CDR3 is TGTGCCAGCAGAGCCGGGACTAGCGGATCCTACGAGCAGTACTTC.

The chain links TRBV7-2 to TRBJ1-2; TRBD1 might be the D (6 bases). The CDR3 loop spans 14 amino acids. Germline loops: CDR1 SGHTA, CDR2 FQGNSA. Trimming shortened V by 6 bases and J by 4 bases, and 15 bases separated the two germline ends. CDR3 sequence reads: CASRPVLDSYGYTF. In DNA, the CDR3 is TGTGCCAGCAGGCCAGTCCTGGACAGCTATGGCTACACCTTC.

This chain connects TRBV5-1 to TRBJ1-1; D perhaps matches TRBD1 (5 bases). V was shortened by 4 bases and J by 1 base, with 8 bases between the two germline ends. The CDR3 totals 13 residues. Looked up from germline, CDR1 is SGHRS and CDR2 is YFSETQ. The CDR3, as DNA: TGCGCCAGCAGCGTCGGACAGAACACTGAAGCTTTCTTT. Its translation: CASSVGQNTEAFF.

CDR3 in DNA: TGCGCCACCCAACTACAGGGCGAATCTAGCACAGATACGCAGTATTTT. Its protein product is CATQLQGESSTDTQYF. The V call is TRBV5-1, the J call TRBJ2-3, with a possible D match to TRBD1 (6 bases). The CDR3 loop spans 16 amino acids. V lost 9 bases, J lost 0 bases, and 20 bases lay in between. Per germline, CDR1 SGHRS and CDR2 YFSETQ.

V and J are TRBV27 and TRBJ2-7; D unclear. V was cut by 3 bases and J by 2 bases, with 11 bases left in between. The CDR3 loop spans 14 amino acids. CDR1 is MNHEY and CDR2 is SMNVEV in the germline V gene (reference sequence). The CDR3 reads CASSFRSTTYEQYF. The DNA for the CDR3 is TGTGCCAGCAGTTTCAGATCCACCACCTACGAGCAGTACTTC.

The chain employs TRBV29-1 and TRBJ2-1; 11 bases align to TRBD1. J gave up 9 bases and V 7 bases, and 11 bases lay outside the gene matches. The CDR3 is 14 residues long. The V gene's germline CDR1 is SQVTM and CDR2 ANQGSEA. CDR3 region: CSAGRGQGVPEQFF. The CDR3 nucleotides are TGCAGCGCAGGTAGGGGACAGGGGGTACCTGAGCAGTTCTTC.

V is TRBV10-1 and J is TRBJ2-3, with a tentative D call TRBD1 (6 bases). CDR1 is WNHNN, CDR2 SYGVQD, per germline (reference sequence). Trimming pared 4 bases from V and 2 bases from J, leaving 10 bases between. CDR3 size: 14 residues. The CDR3 loop reads CASSARTATDTQYF. CDR3 DNA: TGCGCCAGCAGTGCCCGGACAGCCACAGATACGCAGTATTTT.

The rearrangement joins TRBV27 to TRBJ2-6; 12 nucleotides align to TRBD2. J lost 0 bases, V lost 3 bases, and 6 bases had no gene match. Germline V gives CDR1 MNHEY, CDR2 SMNVEV (reference sequence). The CDR3 runs to 19 residues. The CDR3: CASSLETSGSLSGANVLTF. The CDR3 DNA follows: TGTGCCAGCAGTTTGGAGACTAGCGGGAGTCTCTCTGGGGCCAACGTCCTGACTTTC.

The chain uses TRBV3-1 (or the pseudogene TRBV3-2) and TRBJ2-3, with TRBD1 as a possible D gene (5 bases). Germline assignment: CDR1 LGHDT and CDR2 YNNKEL (reference sequence). Trimming left V 2 bases short and J 2 bases short, with 8 bases between. CDR3 length equals 14 residues. DNA of the CDR3: TGTGCCAGCAGCCAAACGACAGTCACAGATACGCAGTATTTT. Translated: CASSQTTVTDTQYF.

J is TRBJ2-2 and V is TRBV30; perhaps TRBD1 as D (6 bases). The CDR3 has 15 amino acids. The germline gives CDR1 GTSNPN, CDR2 SVGIG (reference sequence). V was pared by 2 bases and J by 1 base, with 11 bases between. CDR3 in amino acids: CAWSRLGGNTGELFF. The CDR3 DNA sequence: TGTGCCTGGAGTCGCTTAGGGGGGAACACCGGGGAGCTGTTTTTT. Complete variable domain (other parts from reference TRBV30 and TRBJ2-2): SQTIHQWPATLVQPVGSPLSLECTVEGTSNPNLYWYRQAAGRGLQLLFYSVGIGQISSEVPQNLSASRPQDRQFILSSKKLLLSDSGFYLCAWSRLGGNTGELFFGEGSRLTVL.

This chain uses TRBV6-1 with TRBJ2-7, with no clear D. The CDR3 has 17 amino acids. CDR1 and CDR2 (germline): MNHNS, SASEGT. With 0 bases removed from V and 2 bases from J, the gap between germline ends came to 17 bases. The chain's CDR3 is CASSEASLGWNPYEQYF. In DNA form, the CDR3 reads TGTGCCAGCAGTGAAGCGTCGTTGGGCTGGAACCCCTACGAGCAGTACTTC.

This chain connects TRBV5-1 to TRBJ2-3, with D possibly being TRBD2 (6 bases). The germline CDR1 and CDR2 sequences are SGHRS and YFSETQ. V lost 3 bases and J 3 bases, leaving 17 bases between the germline ends. The CDR3 extends over 16 amino acids. The CDR3 spells CASSWGTGAGTDTQYF. For the CDR3, the DNA is TGCGCCAGCAGCTGGGGGACGGGAGCAGGAACAGATACGCAGTATTTT.

This clone came up many times. The genes are TRBV19 and TRBJ2-7; 8 bases agree with TRBD2. V lost 3 bases, J lost 3 bases, and 4 bases stayed unmatched. In germline, CDR1 is LNHDA, CDR2 SQIVND (reference sequence). The CDR3 extends over 14 amino acids. Here the CDR3 DNA reads TGTGCCAGTAGTATGTCCGGGACTAGCTACGAGCAGTACTTC. Residues: CASSMSGTSYEQYF.

The V gene is TRBV29-1, the J gene TRBJ2-7; the match to TRBD1 covers 7 bases. Trimming removed 4 bases from V and 3 bases from J; junction bases left unmatched: 6. The CDR3 covers 13 residues. CDR1 is SQVTM, CDR2 ANQGSEA, per germline. The CDR3 nucleotides are TGCAGCGTTGTTGAGGGGGCTGGCTACGAGCAGTACTTC. It is translated as CSVVEGAGYEQYF.

The chain carries TRBV4-1 and TRBJ2-1; 9 bases match TRBD2. The CDR3 sequence is 17 residues long. The ends lost 0 bases at V and 4 bases at J; junction bases unmatched: 7. Germline V gene data show CDR1 as MGHRA and CDR2 as YSYEKL. The CDR3 DNA reads TGCGCCAGCAGCCAAGACGTACGCACTAGCGGGTACAATGAGCAGTTCTTC. Amino acids: CASSQDVRTSGYNEQFF.

This CDR3 is CASRLRGTGGISPLHF. For the CDR3, the DNA is TGTGCCAGCAGACTACGAGGGACAGGGGGCATTTCACCCCTCCACTTT. The chain carries TRBV3-1 (or the pseudogene TRBV3-2) and TRBJ1-6; TRBD1 matches 12 bases. The CDR3 is 16 residues long. CDR1 and CDR2 from the germline V gene are LGHDT and YNNKEL (reference sequence). After removal of 6 bases from V and 9 bases from J, the junction contained 9 bases not matched to a gene.

This clone occurred a few times. This sequence joins TRBV5-1 and TRBJ2-2; 7 positions match TRBD2. The CDR3 covers 14 residues. The germline V gene has CDR1 SGHRS and CDR2 YFSETQ. V lost 3 bases and J lost 5; bases outside the gene matches: 4. This chain's CDR3 is CASSSGLTTGELFF. As DNA, the CDR3 is TGCGCCAGCAGCTCGGGACTAACTACCGGGGAGCTGTTTTTT.

As DNA, the CDR3 is TGTGCCAGCACGGGGGGGGACTATGGCTACACCTTC. Its protein product is CASTGGDYGYTF. This sequence joins TRBV28 and TRBJ1-2; perhaps TRBD1 as D (5 bases). Germline V gene data show CDR1 as MDHEN and CDR2 as SYDVKM. This CDR3 has 12 residues. The ends were cut back, 7 bases at V and 3 bases at J, with 9 bases in the middle.

This sequence joins TRBV24-1 and TRBJ1-5; TRBD1 is a possible D gene (6 bases). The length of the CDR3 is 13 residues. Trimming took off 9 bases at V and 5 bases at J, with 13 bases between the two ends. Germline CDR1 is KGHDR and CDR2 is SFDVKD. CDR3: CATRGRGDQPQHF. DNA for the CDR3: TGTGCCACCCGGGGCAGGGGCGATCAGCCCCAGCATTTT.

The chain uses TRBV2 and TRBJ2-3, with TRBD2 matching 11 bases. Trimming at V came to 5 bases and at J to 3 bases, leaving 4 bases not matched to a gene. From germline, CDR1 is SNHLY and CDR2 FYNNEI. CDR3 size: 15 residues. The CDR3 loop reads CASSTSGRLTDTQYF. CDR3 nucleotides: TGTGCCAGCAGTACTAGCGGGAGATTGACAGATACGCAGTATTTT. Variable domain in full (rest from reference TRBV2 and TRBJ2-3): EPEVTQTPSHQVTQMGQEVILRCVPISNHLYFYWYRQILGQKVEFLVSFYNNEISEKSEIFDDQFSVERPDGSNFTLKIRSTKLEDSAMYFCASSTSGRLTDTQYFGPGTRLTVL.

With regard to this clone: One end of the junction fails to match germline, which may point to a read error. The V call is TRBV19, the J call TRBJ2-1, with D possibly TRBD2 on 7 matching bases. The germline CDR1 and CDR2 sequences are LNHDA and SQIVND (reference sequence). This CDR3 comprises 12 residues. This chain's CDR3 is CASSARTGGPVF. DNA of the CDR3: TGTGCCAGTAGTGCCCGTACGGGGGGCCCGGTCTTC.

The chain combines TRBV10-3 with TRBJ2-7, with a tentative D call TRBD1 (7 bases). The germline CDR1 and CDR2 sequences are ENHRY and SYGVKD. This CDR3 has 12 amino acids. V was pared by 8 bases and J by 3 bases, with 11 bases between. In nucleotides, the CDR3 is TGTGCCATCGGGGGGACAGACTACGAGCAGTACTTC. Residues: CAIGGTDYEQYF.

The rearrangement joins TRBV18 to TRBJ1-2; D uncertain. With 3 bases removed from V and 1 base from J, the gap between germline ends came to 6 bases. The CDR3 consists of 13 residues. The germline V gene has CDR1 KGHSH and CDR2 LQKENI. The CDR3 DNA reads as TGTGCCAGCTCACCCGGAGATAACTATGGCTACACCTTC. It specifies CASSPGDNYGYTF.

The rearrangement links TRBV7-3 to TRBJ2-2; D might be TRBD1 (7 bases). This CDR3 has 16 residues. Germline V lookup: CDR1 SGHTA, CDR2 FQGTGA. Trimming pared 4 bases from V and 2 bases from J, leaving 14 bases between. The chain's CDR3 is CASSSGGTANTGELFF. Here the CDR3 DNA reads TGTGCCAGCAGCTCAGGCGGGACAGCTAACACCGGGGAGCTGTTTTTT.

The CDR3 nucleotides read TGTGCCAGCAGCCCCATGGTAGGGGCCGGAAACACCATATATTTT. As protein: CASSPMVGAGNTIYF. V and J are TRBV7-9 and TRBJ1-3, with D tentatively TRBD1 (5 bases). V dropped 5 bases and J dropped 4 bases, with 15 bases sitting between them. There are 15 residues in the CDR3. Germline lookup yields CDR1 SEHNR and CDR2 FQNEAQ (reference sequence).